This T cell receptor (beta chain) was captured in a study of blood T cell repertoires in COVID-19. Here immunoSEQ multiplex PCR was the method, and the copy in TCRdb shows in-frame clones only, minus some. Found here are fewer than 120,000 clones, 87% of them singletons; the top ten hold more than 4%. Germline loops: CDR1 LGHDT, CDR2 YNNKEL (reference sequence). V was clipped by 4 bases and J by 9 bases, with 13 bases between them. The CDR3 extends over 13 amino acids. The chain joins TRBV3-1 (or the pseudogene TRBV3-2) to TRBJ2-1; perhaps TRBD2 as D (6 bases). The sample comprised peripheral blood. The sequence derives from a human donor in a cohort sampled during active COVID-19. CDR3 in amino acids: CASSPGLGGEQFF. The CDR3 nucleotides are TGTGCCAGCAGCCCAGGACTGGGGGGTGAGCAGTTCTTC.